This T cell receptor (beta chain) came from a study of T-cell reconstitution after alpha-beta-depleted transplantation in children. CDR3 size: 15 residues. V was shortened by 3 bases and J by 4 bases, with 13 bases between the two germline ends. CDR1 is KGHSH, CDR2 LQKENI, per germline. A few counts support this clonotype. The TCRbeta library was prepared with unique molecular identifiers. Using its own MiXCR run on the PCR reads, TCRdb lists one record per CDR3 protein. Of over 550,000 distinct CDR3 sequences in the sample, roughly a tenth were seen once. The chain joins TRBV18 to TRBJ2-1; D ambiguous. The clonotype originates from a human donor who donated a stem cell graft to a child with acute myeloid leukemia. This specimen was PBMCs from the stem cell graft donor, taken from the stem cell graft. The CDR3 is CASSPLPGDYNEQFF. In DNA form, the CDR3 reads TGTGCCAGCTCACCGCTACCGGGCGATTACAATGAGCAGTTCTTC.